A selection of T cell receptor beta chains follows, all from one sample in a study of regulatory T cells in long-lasting Graves disease. Each CDR3 protein is one row after TCRdb ran MiXCR on the multiplex PCR reads. Of 300,000 to 400,000 distinct CDR3 sequences listed, about a sixth are singletons. The sequenced sample was peripheral blood mononuclear cells (PBMCs), obtained at new diagnosis, from a patient treated with antithyroid drugs. These receptors were obtained from a female donor with Graves disease. CDR3s include the opening cysteine and the closing phenylalanine or tryptophan. The D gene is left open where the match is weak. Expanded clones get a size class; other rows say once, few or many, or leave the size out.

CDR3 protein	CDR3 DNA	D gene	V gene	J gene	clone size
CASGLNYEQYF	TGTGCTAGTGGTCTCAACTACGAGCAGTACTTC	-	TRBV12-5	TRBJ2-7	many
CASSYFDSTYTDTQYF	TGTGCCAGCAGTTACTTCGACAGCACCTACACAGATACGCAGTATTTT	-	TRBV6-5	TRBJ2-3	many
CASSRRGAYEQYF	TGTGCCAGCAGTCGGAGGGGGGCCTACGAGCAGTACTTC	-	TRBV28	TRBJ2-7	many
CASSITAGRGTEAFF	TGTGCCAGTAGTATAACGGCAGGGAGGGGCACTGAAGCTTTCTTT	-	TRBV19	TRBJ1-1	few
CASSGGVEGEQYF	TGTGCCAGCAGCGGAGGAGTCGAGGGCGAGCAGTACTTC	-	TRBV9	TRBJ2-7	many
CASTPGTSGSYEQYF	TGTGCCAGTACTCCCGGGACTAGCGGCTCCTACGAGCAGTACTTC	TRBD2	TRBV19	TRBJ2-7	few
CASSGGTSGTGEQYF	TGTGCCAGCTCAGGAGGGACTAGCGGGACGGGCGAGCAGTACTTC	TRBD2	TRBV18	TRBJ2-7	-
CASSFLDRGTYEQYF	TGTGCCAGCAGCTTCCTGGACAGGGGGACCTACGAGCAGTACTTC	TRBD1	TRBV14	TRBJ2-7	many
CASSYSGALQDNEQFF	TGTGCCAGCAGTTACTCGGGAGCTCTTCAGGACAATGAGCAGTTCTTC	-	TRBV6-5	TRBJ2-1	many
CASSPRKGPDTQYF	TGTGCCAGCAGCCCTAGGAAGGGCCCAGATACGCAGTATTTT	-	TRBV3-1	TRBJ2-3	-
CASYPSGTGAREQYF	TGTGCCAGCTACCCCTCCGGGACAGGGGCCCGCGAGCAGTACTTC	TRBD1	TRBV6-2/TRBV6-3	TRBJ2-7	many
CASSETPSPTADEKLFF	TGCGCCAGCAGTGAGACCCCCTCGCCGACGGCAGATGAAAAACTGTTTTTT	-	TRBV10-2	TRBJ1-4	many
CASSLTGGSLNEQFF	TGTGCCAGCAGTTTAACGGGGGGATCCCTCAATGAGCAGTTCTTC	TRBD2	TRBV28	TRBJ2-1	-
CAISEFQGLGITEAFF	TGTGCCATCAGTGAGTTTCAGGGGTTGGGAATCACTGAAGCTTTCTTT	-	TRBV10-3	TRBJ1-1	many
CSAALQGIYEQYF	TGCAGTGCCGCCCTACAGGGAATATACGAGCAGTACTTC	-	TRBV20-1	TRBJ2-7	many
CASSQVAGGGKQYF	TGTGCCAGCAGCCAAGTAGCGGGGGGCGGCAAGCAGTACTTC	TRBD2	TRBV3-1	TRBJ2-7	-
CASTTLDRGRVSRFF	TGTGCCAGCACTACCTTGGACCGGGGGCGGGTCAGCCGGTTCTTC	-	TRBV2	TRBJ2-1	many
CAGLDEQYF	TGTGCCGGGTTAGACGAGCAGTACTTC	-	TRBV7-3	TRBJ2-7	-
CASSLGQGVAEQFF	TGTGCCAGCAGTTTAGGGCAGGGTGTCGCTGAGCAGTTCTTC	-	TRBV28	TRBJ2-1	many
CAISDREGAREQYF	TGTGCCATCAGTGATCGAGAGGGGGCAAGGGAGCAGTACTTC	TRBD1	TRBV10-3	TRBJ2-7	many
CSAPRSAGGHYEQYF	TGCAGTGCCCCCAGGTCGGCAGGGGGGCACTACGAGCAGTACTTC	-	TRBV20-1	TRBJ2-7	few
CASSTHIQTQETQYF	TGTGCCAGCAGCACCCATATACAGACACAAGAGACCCAGTACTTC	-	TRBV9	TRBJ2-5	few
CASSEASEQYF	TGTGCCAGCAGTGAAGCGAGCGAGCAGTACTTC	-	TRBV2	TRBJ2-7	many
CASSIRQPPNEQFF	TGTGCCAGTAGTATTCGTCAGCCCCCCAATGAGCAGTTCTTC	-	TRBV19	TRBJ2-1	few
CASSAGPEREGRDTQYF	TGTGCCAGCAGCGCTGGTCCCGAGCGGGAGGGGAGGGATACGCAGTATTTT	TRBD2	TRBV9	TRBJ2-3	many
CASSSIPGPSKLRPNEKLFF	TGTGCCAGCAGCAGCATCCCGGGACCCTCCAAATTAAGGCCTAATGAAAAACTGTTTTTT	-	TRBV5-6	TRBJ1-4	-
CATSRTGSGNTIYF	TGTGCCACCAGCAGGACAGGGTCTGGAAACACCATATATTTT	TRBD1	TRBV15	TRBJ1-3	many
CASSEAQGTNYGYTF	TGTGCCAGCAGTGAAGCTCAGGGGACTAACTATGGCTACACCTTC	-	TRBV2	TRBJ1-2	many
CASSLKRELADTQYF	TGTGCCAGCAGCCTAAAGCGGGAGCTCGCAGATACGCAGTATTTT	TRBD2	TRBV7-2	TRBJ2-3	-
CASSQGLLGGEKLFF	TGCGCCAGCAGCCAAGGTCTACTGGGCGGTGAAAAACTGTTTTTT	-	TRBV4-1	TRBJ1-4	many
CASSLGGYRYNEQFF	TGTGCCAGCAGCTTAGGGGGCTACCGCTACAATGAGCAGTTCTTC	-	TRBV7-9	TRBJ2-1	many
CSASLQGGQPQHF	TGCAGTGCTAGCTTACAGGGCGGGCAGCCCCAGCATTTT	-	TRBV20-1	TRBJ1-5	-
CASSRTLSGNTIYF	TGTGCCAGCAGTCGGACACTCTCTGGAAACACCATATATTTT	-	TRBV11-3	TRBJ1-3	many
CASSTPGAYEQYF	TGTGCCAGCAGTACCCCCGGGGCCTACGAGCAGTACTTC	-	TRBV28	TRBJ2-7	many
CASSLEWLAVGNEQFF	TGTGCCAGCAGCTTAGAATGGCTAGCGGTGGGCAATGAGCAGTTCTTC	TRBD2	TRBV11-2	TRBJ2-1	many
CASSLRASGSGEQFF	TGTGCCAGCAGTTTAAGGGCTAGCGGGAGTGGTGAGCAGTTCTTC	TRBD2	TRBV28	TRBJ2-1	many
CASSGTGYLTGNTIYF	TGTGCCAGCTCAGGAACAGGATATCTGACGGGAAACACCATATATTTT	-	TRBV18	TRBJ1-3	many
CASSLRLAGARETQYF	TGTGCCAGCAGCCTCCGACTAGCGGGAGCGCGGGAGACCCAGTACTTC	TRBD2	TRBV3-1	TRBJ2-5	-
CASSVRNTGELFF	TGTGCCAGCAGCGTCAGGAACACCGGGGAGCTGTTTTTT	-	TRBV5-4	TRBJ2-2	many
CASSYSRGLFSTDTQYF	TGTGCCAGCAGTTACTCGAGAGGGCTGTTTAGCACAGATACGCAGTATTTT	-	TRBV6-2/TRBV6-3	TRBJ2-3	many
CSVDTTAGGAFF	TGCAGCGTTGATACGACAGCCGGAGGGGCTTTCTTT	-	TRBV29-1	TRBJ1-1	many
CATISRDRLYEQYF	TGTGCCACCATTTCCCGGGACCGTTTGTACGAGCAGTACTTC	-	TRBV7-2	TRBJ2-7	many
CASSLDGTGIEKLFF	TGTGCCAGCAGCTTAGATGGGACAGGGATTGAAAAACTGTTTTTT	TRBD1	TRBV11-2	TRBJ1-4	-
CASKEVGGNQPQHF	TGTGCCAGCAAAGAAGTAGGCGGCAATCAGCCCCAGCATTTT	-	TRBV27	TRBJ1-5	-